The text below deals with one T cell receptor beta chain. What it binds is unknown. The data originate from a study of T cell repertoires in cytomegalovirus infection. In the study overall: Public TCR beta signatures indicated both CMV infection and matching HLA type. Overall study findings and caveats: Frequencies of public TCR beta families were cumulated, and this identified carriers of CMV plus the relevant HLA.

Each CDR3 protein gets one entry after TCRdb re-called the reads with MiXCR. The sample includes 680,000 or so distinct CDR3 sequences, less than 40% of them seen just once. Germline V CDR1 and CDR2: MDHEN, SYDVKM. The CDR3 is 13 amino acids. Deletions cut 4 bases from V and 4 bases from J, with 11 bases between. The receptor was derived from a human donor in good health (CMV status not recorded). Some clones in this sample may be carry-over from other donors' samples. The chain links TRBV28 to TRBJ2-7; D not resolved. The source material was PBMCs. For the CDR3, the DNA is TGTGCCAGCAGTTCCCCCGTAGTTTACGAGCAGTACTTC. It codes for CASSSPVVYEQYF.